This passage covers 25 T cell receptor beta chains from one sample sequenced in a study of blood T cells in healthy people across ages. Primed by a sample-barcoded 5' primer and a J-beta primer mix, a second PCR proceeded for 7 to 11 cycles. Using its own MiXCR run on the 5' RACE reads, TCRdb lists one record per CDR3 protein. This table has some 670,000 distinct CDR3 sequences, around 50% appearing once. The sequenced sample was blood. The receptors stem from a woman over 75 in good health.

Comment on this clonotype: A much larger clone differs by one base, so this may be a read error. The genes are TRBV20-1 and TRBJ1-4; no clear D gene. This CDR3 region has 13 residues. Germline-derived CDR1 and CDR2 are DFQATT and SNEGSKA (reference sequence). Written as DNA, the CDR3 is TGCAGTGCTCCCAACCGTCGGAATGAAGAACTGTTTTTT. It translates to CSAPNRRNEELFF.

About this clonotype: Its ends do not fully match the called genes, so a read error is possible. The rearrangement joins TRBV5-1 to TRBJ1-6; TRBD1 matches 8 bases. Looked up from germline, CDR1 is SGHRS and CDR2 is YFSETQ. The CDR3 is 15 residues long. The CDR3 loop reads CASSLSQDRASPPHF. The DNA for the CDR3 is TGCGCCAGCAGCTTGTCTCAGGACAGGGCCTCACCCCCCCACTTT. The whole variable domain, filled in from reference TRBV5-1 and TRBJ1-6, reads KAGVTQTPRYLIKTRGQQVTLSCSPISGHRSVSWYQQTPGQGLQFLFEYFSETQRNKGNFPGRFSGRQFSNSRSEMNVSTLELGDSALYLCASSLSQDRASPPHFGNGTRLTVT.

This clonotype was seen ten or more times. This chain joins TRBV18 and TRBJ2-7; 14 bases line up with TRBD2. Trimming removed 6 bases from V and 5 bases from J; junction bases left unmatched: 9. CDR1 KGHSH and CDR2 LQKENI come from the germline V gene. This CDR3 contains 16 residues. The CDR3 coding sequence is TGTGCCAGCTCCCAGGGACTAGCGGGAGTTACCCACGAGCAGTACTTC. Residues: CASSQGLAGVTHEQYF.

This clonotype has more than one count but fewer than ten. V usage is TRBV20-1 and J usage is TRBJ1-2, with D hard to call. Germline values: CDR1 DFQATT, CDR2 SNEGSKA (reference sequence). Trimming stripped 6 bases from V and 3 bases from J, with 14 bases between. CDR3 length: 13 residues. This CDR3 reads CSALVTADYGYTF. CDR3 nucleotides: TGCAGTGCCTTAGTCACCGCAGACTATGGCTACACCTTC.

This clonotype was detected only once. This may stem from a read error, because a much larger clone lies one nucleotide away. The chain links TRBV12-3 or TRBV12-4 to TRBJ2-3, with 9 bases that match TRBD1. The CDR3 spans 16 residues. CDR3 protein: CASSLARGQGSDAQYF. The CDR3 bases are TGTGCCAGCAGTTTAGCGCGGGGACAGGGCTCAGATGCGCAGTATTTT.

A note on this clonotype: With a much larger clone just one base away, this may be a read error. V is TRBV12-3 or TRBV12-4 and J is TRBJ2-5; D unclear. The CDR3 is 14 amino acids. Trimming left V 0 bases short and J 11 bases short, with 16 bases between. The chain's CDR3 is CASSLALMNNEQYF. The CDR3 DNA is TGTGCCAGCAGTTTAGCCCTAATGAACAATGAGCAGTACTTC.

The chain carries TRBV4-2 and TRBJ2-7; tentatively, D is TRBD1 (6 bases). In germline, CDR1 is LGHNA, CDR2 YNFKEQ. Between the trimmed V and J ends, which lost 3 bases and 3 bases, there was a span of 15 bases. This CDR3 has 15 amino acids. In nucleotides, the CDR3 is TGTGCCAGCAGCCAGCAAGAAGCAGGGGTCTACGAGCAGTACTTC. As protein: CASSQQEAGVYEQYF.

The V and J genes are TRBV28 and TRBJ1-4; 9 bases are a match to TRBD1. CDR3 size: 18 residues. J lost 7 bases, V lost 2 bases, and 14 bases had no gene match. CDR1 is MDHEN and CDR2 is SYDVKM in the germline V gene. The CDR3: CASSLRQPGQGWGEKLFF. The CDR3 DNA is TGTGCCAGCAGTTTACGCCAACCGGGACAGGGATGGGGTGAAAAACTGTTTTTT.

A remark on this clonotype: This sequence may be a read error, since a much larger clone differs from it by one base. V gene TRBV13 combines with J gene TRBJ1-2; no firm D call. The CDR3 is made up of 13 amino acids. The V and J ends lost 5 bases and 8 bases respectively, with 15 bases between them. The germline V gene has CDR1 PRHDT and CDR2 FYEKMQ (reference sequence). DNA for the CDR3: TGTGCCAGCAGCCTATCAGTAGCACGGGGCTACACCTTC. Amino acid sequence: CASSLSVARGYTF.

J is TRBJ2-1 and V is TRBV18; 11 bases line up with TRBD2. V was pared by 0 bases and J by 7 bases, with 8 bases of the junction left unmatched. Germline V gene data show CDR1 as KGHSH and CDR2 as LQKENI. This CDR3 is built from 17 residues. CDR3 sequence reads: CASSPPVAGGPWNEQFF. The CDR3 nucleotides read TGTGCCAGCTCACCACCGGTAGCGGGAGGGCCATGGAATGAGCAGTTCTTC.

This clonotype was counted at least ten times. The chain couples TRBV4-1 to TRBJ2-2; possibly TRBD2 for D (5 bases). Per germline, CDR1 MGHRA and CDR2 YSYEKL. The CDR3 contains 17 residues. The V and J ends lost 4 bases and 0 bases respectively, with 15 bases between them. For the CDR3, the DNA is TGCGCCAGCAGCCCCAGAAGGGAGATTTCGAACACCGGGGAGCTGTTTTTT. Encoded protein: CASSPRREISNTGELFF.

This clonotype was seen ten or more times. V gene TRBV5-1 combines with J gene TRBJ2-4; perhaps TRBD2 as D (5 bases). This CDR3 has 16 amino acids. Trimming stripped 5 bases from V and 1 base from J, with 16 bases between. Germline assignment: CDR1 SGHRS and CDR2 YFSETQ. CDR3 region: CASRQTLSGAKNIQYF. Here the CDR3 DNA reads TGCGCCAGCAGACAAACCCTCTCGGGGGCCAAAAACATTCAGTACTTC.

The rearrangement links TRBV7-9 to TRBJ1-5; 10 nucleotides line up with TRBD1. The V segment lost 1 base and the J segment 0 bases; nucleotides outside the gene matches: 6. Germline CDR1 is SEHNR and CDR2 is FQNEAQ (reference sequence). CDR3 length: 18 residues. Here the CDR3 reads CASSLGGQGIYSNQPQHF. In nucleotides, the CDR3 is TGTGCCAGCAGCTTAGGGGGACAGGGGATCTATAGCAATCAGCCCCAGCATTTT. Full variable domain (missing parts from reference TRBV7-9 and TRBJ1-5): DTGVSQNPRHKITKRGQNVTFRCDPISEHNRLYWYRQTLGQGPEFLTYFQNEAQLEKSRLLSDRFSAERPKGSFSTLEIQRTEQGDSAMYLCASSLGGQGIYSNQPQHFGDGTRLSIL.

To note about this clonotype: Given a much more abundant clone one base away, this may be a read error. The rearrangement joins TRBV7-9 to TRBJ1-5; 9 bases align to TRBD1. CDR3 length: 15 residues. Germline CDR1 and CDR2: SEHNR and FQNEAQ (reference sequence). In nucleotides, the CDR3 is TGTGCCAGCAGCCCGGACAGGGGAGGCAATCAGTCCCAGCATTTT. Translation: CASSPDRGGNQSQHF. Drawing the rest from reference TRBV7-9 and TRBJ1-5, the complete variable domain is DTGVSQNPRHKITKRGQNVTFRCDPISEHNRLYWYRQTLGQGPEFLTYFQNEAQLEKSRLLSDRFSAERPKGSFSTLEIQRTEQGDSAMYLCASSPDRGGNQSQHFGDGTRLSIL.

V is TRBV4-1 and J is TRBJ1-1; 8 positions agree with TRBD1. Germline trimming cut 0 bases from V and 5 bases from J; bases unmatched to any gene: 5. Germline V gives CDR1 MGHRA, CDR2 YSYEKL. There are 15 residues in the CDR3. CDR3 nucleotides: TGCGCCAGCAGCCAAGAAGGACAGGGTAAAACTGAAGCTTTCTTT. This encodes CASSQEGQGKTEAFF.

This clonotype was observed a few times. The chain carries TRBV25-1 and TRBJ2-1; D is uncertain. The J call may be faulty, since TRBJ2-7 better matches the DNA end. The germline V gene has CDR1 MGHDK and CDR2 SYGVNS. The CDR3 spans 14 residues. CDR3 in DNA: TGTGCCAGCAGTAGACTCAGCTCCTACAATGAGCAGTACTTC. Translated: CASSRLSSYNEQYF.

This clonotype occurred a few times. The V call is TRBV7-6, the J call TRBJ2-7; no clear D. The V gene lost 0 bases and the J gene lost 7 bases, with 10 bases spanning the gap. Germline CDR1 is SGHVS and CDR2 is FNYEAQ. CDR3 length: 13 amino acids. As DNA, the CDR3 is TGTGCCAGCAGCTTAGCACGGAACCGGGAGCAGTACTTC. It is translated as CASSLARNREQYF.

This clonotype was recorded a few times. The genes are TRBV29-1 and TRBJ2-1; no definite D call. The CDR3 length is 14 residues. The germline V and J ends were trimmed by 7 bases and 4 bases, with 17 bases remaining between them. CDR1 and CDR2 (germline): SQVTM, ANQGSEA. This CDR3 is CSAVTGNGYNEQFF. CDR3 nucleotide sequence: TGCAGCGCCGTCACGGGCAATGGTTACAATGAGCAGTTCTTC.

This clonotype was observed a handful of times. CDR3 in DNA: TGTGCCAGCAGCGTAGGGCGGGCAGAGGAGCAGTACTTC. Residues: CASSVGRAEEQYF. This chain links TRBV9 with TRBJ2-7, with D maybe TRBD2 (5 bases). Deletions cut 0 bases from V and 7 bases from J, with 11 bases between. The germline gives CDR1 SGDLS, CDR2 YYNGEE. The CDR3 has 13 residues.

V usage is TRBV4-3 and J usage is TRBJ2-3; 7 bases match TRBD2. CDR3 length: 18 amino acids. V gave up 0 bases and J gave up 1 base; unmatched junction bases: 10. The germline gives CDR1 LGHNA, CDR2 YSLEER. CDR3 DNA sequence: TGCGCCAGCAGCCAAGATCAAGGCGGGGGTAATCGCACAGATACGCAGTATTTT. This codes for CASSQDQGGGNRTDTQYF.

This clonotype showed up many times. J is TRBJ1-5 and V is TRBV20-1; no clear D. Germline V gene lookup returns CDR1 DFQATT and CDR2 SNEGSKA (reference sequence). V was shortened by 6 bases and J by 1 base, with 13 bases between the two germline ends. This CDR3 has 14 residues. Written as DNA, the CDR3 is TGCAGTGCCCAGGACGTCCGGAGCAATCAGCCCCAGCATTTT. Translation gives CSAQDVRSNQPQHF.

The sample holds one count of this clonotype. The CDR3 here is CASLRGRAAYEQYF. CDR3 nucleotide sequence: TGTGCCAGCCTGAGGGGGAGGGCCGCCTACGAGCAGTACTTC. The chain is built from TRBV6-7 and TRBJ2-7; D might be TRBD2 (7 bases). TRBV6-7 falls under the ORF class, with uncertain function. V was trimmed by 8 bases and J by 2 bases, leaving 16 bases between them. The CDR3 spans 14 residues.

The genes are TRBV20-1 and TRBJ1-5; 7 bases are a match to TRBD1. Germline CDR1 reads DFQATT; CDR2 reads SNEGSKA (reference sequence). V lost 5 bases and J lost 5; bases outside the gene matches: 12. This CDR3 is built from 15 residues. CDR3 loop: CSALRTGAADQPQHF. CDR3 nucleotides: TGCAGTGCTCTCAGAACAGGGGCCGCGGATCAGCCCCAGCATTTT.

This clonotype showed up many times. The chain uses TRBV9 and TRBJ2-7; TRBD2 matches 8 bases. The J segment lost 2 bases and the V segment lost 4 bases, leaving 11 bases of the junction unmatched. Germline V gives CDR1 SGDLS, CDR2 YYNGEE. CDR3 length: 16 amino acids. For the CDR3, the DNA is TGTGCCAGCAGCTTTACCCCAACTAGCGGAACCTACGAGCAGTACTTC. It specifies CASSFTPTSGTYEQYF.

The chain carries TRBV12-3 or TRBV12-4 and TRBJ2-5; 8 positions match TRBD2. Unmatched junction bases numbered 14, after V lost 6 bases and J lost 5 bases. The CDR3 is 16 amino acids. CDR3 bases: TGTGCCAGCAGCCCTTGGGGACTAGTGAAGCGGGAGACCCAGTACTTC. Translating it yields CASSPWGLVKRETQYF.